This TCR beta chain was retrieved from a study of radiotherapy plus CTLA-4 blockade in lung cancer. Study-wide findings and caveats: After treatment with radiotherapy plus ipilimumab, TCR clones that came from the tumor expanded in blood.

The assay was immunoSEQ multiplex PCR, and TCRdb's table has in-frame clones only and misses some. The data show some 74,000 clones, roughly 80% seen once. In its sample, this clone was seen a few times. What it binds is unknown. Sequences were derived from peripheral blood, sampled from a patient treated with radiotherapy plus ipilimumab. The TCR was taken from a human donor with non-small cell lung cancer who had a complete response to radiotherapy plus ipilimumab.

The CDR3 protein is CASLGQRYGYTF. In nucleotides, the CDR3 is TGTGCCAGTTTGGGACAGCGATATGGCTACACCTTC. The chain has TRBV19 and TRBJ1-2; 7 nucleotides line up with TRBD1. V dropped 8 bases and J dropped 5; count of bases not matched to a gene: 5. The CDR3 consists of 12 residues. Germline CDR1 reads LNHDA; CDR2 reads SQIVND (reference sequence).